The rows below give T cell receptor beta chains drawn from one sample of a study of T cell changes during pregnancy in multiple sclerosis. TCRdb's copy holds only in-frame clones and misses some; the assay was immunoSEQ multiplex PCR. The data hold approximately 89,000 clones, with 85% to 95% observed a single time. Sequences were derived from peripheral blood, sampled after pregnancy. The receptor source for this set is a female donor in good health, enrolled as a control in a pregnancy study. The CDR3 runs from the conserved cysteine through the conserved F or W. A D gene is named only where the DNA matches it firmly. Clone size appears in some rows only: once, few, many, or a class for an expanded clone.

TRBV6-6	TRBD1	TRBJ1-1	.	TGTGCCAGCAGTTACTCGGACAGGGGGAACACTGAAGCTTTCTTT	CASSYSDRGNTEAFF
TRBV29-1	.	TRBJ1-1	.	TGCAGCGCTAAGGGGGTTATGAACACTGAAGCTTTCTTT	CSAKGVMNTEAFF
TRBV4-2	.	TRBJ2-5	once	TGTGCCAGCAGCCAAGATGGAGGAGAACAAGAGACCCAGTACTTC	CASSQDGGEQETQYF
TRBV15	.	TRBJ1-1	.	TGTGCCACCAGCACAAAGGGGGTTTTCACTGAAGCTTTCTTT	CATSTKGVFTEAFF
TRBV27	TRBD1	TRBJ2-5	.	TGTGCCAGCGCAGACAGGGCCCGAGGTCCCCAGTACTTC	CASADRARGPQYF
TRBV4-1	TRBD2	TRBJ2-7	.	TGCGCCAGCAGCCGAACTAGCGCTAGCTCCTACGAGCAGTACTTC	CASSRTSASSYEQYF
TRBV19	.	TRBJ1-2	.	TGTGCCAGTAGTGAACCGGGACGGGGGTTCTATGGCTACACCTTC	CASSEPGRGFYGYTF
TRBV5-1	TRBD2	TRBJ2-1	.	TGCGCCAGCAGCGACCAGGCGGGAGGGTCCGTCAATGAGCAGTTCTTC	CASSDQAGGSVNEQFF
TRBV29-1	.	TRBJ2-3	.	TGCAGCGTGGGGAGGGGGGCGAGCACAGATACGCAGTATTTT	CSVGRGASTDTQYF
TRBV5-1	TRBD2	TRBJ2-7	.	TGCGCCAGCACCTTCGCGGGAGTTCAGTCCTACGAGCAGTACTTC	CASTFAGVQSYEQYF
TRBV5-1	.	TRBJ2-7	.	TGCGCCAGCAGCTCCAAACGGGACACGAATACGAGGCGGGAGCAGTACTTC	CASSSKRDTNTRREQYF
TRBV2	.	TRBJ2-7	.	TGTGCCAGCAGTGAGGAAGGAGCCTACGAGCAGTACTTC	CASSEEGAYEQYF
TRBV19	.	TRBJ1-1	.	TGTGCCAGTAGTCAGATTAACACTGAAGCTTTCTTT	CASSQINTEAFF
TRBV19	.	TRBJ2-7	.	TGTGCCAGTAGTGAGACAGACCTCTACGAGCAGTACTTC	CASSETDLYEQYF
TRBV19	TRBD2	TRBJ2-7	.	TGTGCCAGTAGTAAGTTGCTAGCGGGAGACTACGAGCAGTACTTC	CASSKLLAGDYEQYF
TRBV29-1	.	TRBJ2-2	.	TGCAGCGTTGGTCAGGGTAGGGCCGGGGAGCTGTTTTTT	CSVGQGRAGELFF
TRBV29-1	.	TRBJ1-5	once	TGCAGCGTTGTGCAGGGTAATAGCAATCAGCCCCAGCATTTT	CSVVQGNSNQPQHF
TRBV30	.	TRBJ2-1	.	TGTGCCTGGAACCGACAGGCGATGGGGGACAATGAGCAGTTCTTC	CAWNRQAMGDNEQFF
TRBV28	.	TRBJ2-2	few	TGTGCCAGCAGGTACTACACCGGGGAGCTGTTTTTT	CASRYYTGELFF
TRBV4-1	.	TRBJ1-1	.	TGCGCCAGCAGCCAAGCCCTGGGGGGCACTGAAGCTTTCTTT	CASSQALGGTEAFF
TRBV19	.	TRBJ2-7	.	TGTGCCAGTAGTAACCCGGGGTCCTACGAGCAGTACTTC	CASSNPGSYEQYF
TRBV5-1	.	TRBJ1-1	.	TGCGCCAGCAGCAAAGGGGACAAATCGAACACTGAAGCTTTCTTT	CASSKGDKSNTEAFF
TRBV6-4	.	TRBJ1-1	.	TGTGCCAGCAGTGTGGGGGCGATGAACACTGAAGCTTTCTTT	CASSVGAMNTEAFF